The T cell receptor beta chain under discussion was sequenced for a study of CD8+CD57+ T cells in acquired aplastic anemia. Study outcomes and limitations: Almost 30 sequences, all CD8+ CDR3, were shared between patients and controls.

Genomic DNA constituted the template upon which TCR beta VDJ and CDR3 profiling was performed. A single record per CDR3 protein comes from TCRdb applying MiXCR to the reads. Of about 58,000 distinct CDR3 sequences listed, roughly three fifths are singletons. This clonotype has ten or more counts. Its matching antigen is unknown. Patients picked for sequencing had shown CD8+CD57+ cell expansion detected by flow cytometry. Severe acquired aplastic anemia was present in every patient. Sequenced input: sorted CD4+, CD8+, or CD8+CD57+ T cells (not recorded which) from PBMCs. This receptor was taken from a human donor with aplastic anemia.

The CDR3 spells CASSNTGSSPYEQYF. In DNA, the CDR3 is TGCGCCAGCAGCAATACCGGGTCCTCACCCTACGAGCAGTACTTC. The chain uses TRBV5-1 and TRBJ2-7; D gene ambiguous. Trimming removed 4 bases at V and 2 bases at J, with 16 bases between. CDR3 length: 15 amino acids. The V gene's germline CDR1 is SGHRS and CDR2 YFSETQ.